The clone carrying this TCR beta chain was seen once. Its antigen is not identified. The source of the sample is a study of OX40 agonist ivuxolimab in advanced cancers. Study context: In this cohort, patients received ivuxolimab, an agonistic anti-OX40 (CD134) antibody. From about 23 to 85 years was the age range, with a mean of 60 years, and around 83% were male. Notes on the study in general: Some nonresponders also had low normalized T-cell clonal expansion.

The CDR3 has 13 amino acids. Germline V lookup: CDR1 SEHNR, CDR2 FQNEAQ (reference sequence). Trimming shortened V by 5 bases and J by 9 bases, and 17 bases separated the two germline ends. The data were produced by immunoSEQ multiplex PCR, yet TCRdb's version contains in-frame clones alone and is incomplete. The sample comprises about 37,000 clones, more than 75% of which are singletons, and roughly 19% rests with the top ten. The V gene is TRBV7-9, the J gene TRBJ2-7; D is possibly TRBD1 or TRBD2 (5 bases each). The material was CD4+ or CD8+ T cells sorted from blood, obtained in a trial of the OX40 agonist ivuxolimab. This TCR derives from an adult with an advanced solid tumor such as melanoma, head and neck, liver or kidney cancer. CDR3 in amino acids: CASSTEGWGTQYF. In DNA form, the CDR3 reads TGTGCCAGCAGCACAGAGGGTTGGGGCACGCAGTACTTC.